This T cell receptor (beta chain) was obtained from a study of T-cell reconstitution after alpha-beta-depleted transplantation in children. General study points: T-cell counts and diversity were attributed mostly to newly produced T cells one year after transplant.

This clonotype has just a few counts. Its cognate antigen is unknown. V was trimmed by 8 bases and J by 0 bases, leaving 29 bases between them. This CDR3 contains 20 residues. The library targeted TCRbeta and was prepared with unique molecular identifiers. From the PCR reads, TCRdb called clonotypes with MiXCR, one entry per CDR3 protein. The sample records hundreds of thousands of distinct CDR3 sequences, approximately 17% being singletons. The chain recombines TRBV12-3 or TRBV12-4 with TRBJ2-1; the D is unclear. The origin of this receptor is a male patient between 2 and 15 years old who had a stem cell transplant for acute lymphoblastic leukemia, so the T cells may come from the graft donor. Source: PBMCs, mostly from graft donor cells, taken 360 days after TCRalphabeta/CD19-depleted stem cell transplant. DNA of the CDR3: TGTGCCAGCTTCCATAGGCTGGTCCTTCATTCCCATAGCTCCTACAATGAGCAGTTCTTC. It yields the protein CASFHRLVLHSHSSYNEQFF.